The 6 T cell receptor beta chains below all came from one sample that was sequenced in a study of blood T cells in healthy people across ages. Through a sample-barcoded 5' primer and a J-beta primer mix, a second PCR was run for roughly 7 to 12 cycles. TCRdb reprocessed the 5' RACE reads via MiXCR and lists one record per CDR3 protein. The table lists about 580,000 distinct CDR3 sequences, 45% to 55% of them singletons. The sequenced material came from blood. The receptors here all came from a man aged 80 or over in good health.

The sample holds many counts of this clonotype. CDR3 in DNA: TGTGCCAGCAGTAAGACTAGCGGGAGAGCGGAGACCCAGTACTTC. Encoded protein: CASSKTSGRAETQYF. The chain couples TRBV6-6 to TRBJ2-5, with 12 bases that match TRBD2. J was trimmed by 5 bases and V by 5 bases; bases with no gene match: 6. From germline, CDR1 is MNHNY and CDR2 SVGAGI (reference sequence). The CDR3 loop spans 15 amino acids.

This clonotype was detected only once. The rearrangement joins TRBV5-6 to TRBJ2-1, with D uncertain. The CDR3 contains 14 residues. The V and J ends lost 1 base and 7 bases respectively, with 12 bases between them. The germline gives CDR1 SGHDT, CDR2 YYEEEE. The CDR3 DNA sequence: TGTGCCAGCAGCTTGACCGGTCGTAGAAATGAGCAGTTCTTC. It yields the protein CASSLTGRRNEQFF.

This chain connects TRBV7-8 to TRBJ2-7; D remains unclear. The germline V and J ends were trimmed by 2 bases and 3 bases, with 8 bases remaining between them. The germline V gene encodes CDR1 SGHVS and CDR2 FQNEAQ. This CDR3 is 13 amino acids long. The CDR3 DNA reads as TGTGCCAGCAGCTTAAGGGCGAGCTACGAGCAGTACTTC. Its translation: CASSLRASYEQYF.

This rearrangement joins TRBV7-2 to TRBJ2-3; D is uncertain. The CDR3 has 15 residues. Looked up from germline, CDR1 is SGHTA and CDR2 is FQGNSA. V was cut by 5 bases and J by 6 bases, with 18 bases left in between. CDR3 DNA: TGTGCCAGCAGCCCGCAAAACCTGGGTGCGGATACGCAGTATTTT. This codes for CASSPQNLGADTQYF.

In its sample, this clonotype was seen a few times. The chain carries TRBV4-3 and TRBJ2-5; no reliable D call. Trimming stripped 1 base from V and 4 bases from J, with 19 bases between. There are 17 residues in the CDR3. Germline V CDR1 and CDR2: LGHNA, YSLEER. The CDR3 loop is CASSQGVAYVGGETQYF. The CDR3 DNA sequence: TGCGCCAGCAGCCAAGGCGTGGCATATGTTGGTGGAGAGACCCAGTACTTC.

The chain carries TRBV10-3 and TRBJ2-3; weak D call: TRBD2 (5 bases). V lost 6 bases and J lost 4, with 11 bases in between. CDR1 is ENHRY and CDR2 is SYGVKD in the germline V gene. The CDR3 is 13 residues long. The CDR3 DNA reads TGTGCCATCAGCGATACTAGTGCAGATACGCAGTATTTT. This translates into CAISDTSADTQYF.